The 9 T cell receptor beta chains reported below all come from one sample, sequenced in a study of T cell repertoires in cytomegalovirus infection. TCRdb recomputed calls from the reads with MiXCR, one row per CDR3 protein. The data hold hundreds of thousands of distinct CDR3 sequences, with about 24% observed a single time. Sequencing was performed on CD8+ T cells from PBMCs. The receptors originated from a human donor in good health (CMV status not recorded). Some clones in this sample may be carry-over from other donors' samples.

This clonotype was detected once. The rearrangement joins TRBV25-1 to TRBJ2-1; possibly TRBD1 for D (5 bases). V gave up 7 bases and J gave up 10 bases, with 20 bases separating them. CDR1 and CDR2 from the germline V gene are MGHDK and SYGVNS. CDR3 length: 14 amino acids. CDR3 coding DNA: TGTGCCAGCAAATCTTGGGGCCCGGTAAACGAGCAGTTCTTC. Amino acid sequence: CASKSWGPVNEQFF.

This clonotype has a handful of counts. V gene TRBV23-1 combines with J gene TRBJ2-1; weak D call: TRBD1 (6 bases). TRBV23-1 is classed as an ORF, of uncertain function. This CDR3 has 14 residues. With 3 bases removed from V and 5 bases from J, the gap between germline ends came to 11 bases. This CDR3 reads CASSQGAGDNEQFF. Written as DNA, the CDR3 is TGCGCCAGCAGTCAGGGGGCAGGGGACAATGAGCAGTTCTTC.

This clonotype has ten or more counts. The V call is TRBV7-6, the J call TRBJ2-1, with 10 positions matching TRBD1. Unmatched junction bases numbered 6, after V lost 5 bases and J lost 5 bases. Germline-derived CDR1 and CDR2 are SGHVS and FNYEAQ. The CDR3 length is 15 residues. The CDR3 nucleotides are TGTGCCAGCAGCCCAGCCGGGACAGGGGACAATGAGCAGTTCTTC. Translated: CASSPAGTGDNEQFF.

This clonotype was observed at least ten times. The chain's CDR3 is CASSQTGGDEAFF. The DNA of the CDR3 is TGTGCCAGCAGCCAGACAGGGGGTGATGAAGCTTTCTTT. This chain uses TRBV7-8 with TRBJ1-1, with 9 positions matching TRBD1. V lost 5 bases to trimming and J lost 7 bases; unmatched junction nucleotides: 5. CDR1 and CDR2 from the germline V gene are SGHVS and FQNEAQ. This CDR3 region has 13 residues.

The rearrangement links TRBV7-6 to TRBJ2-7; maybe TRBD1 (7 bases). The germline CDR1 and CDR2 sequences are SGHVS and FNYEAQ. The CDR3 has 15 amino acids. The V and J ends lost 5 bases and 4 bases respectively, with 18 bases between them. The chain's CDR3 is CASSPSEAGGYEQYF. The CDR3 DNA sequence: TGTGCCAGCAGCCCCTCCGAGGCAGGGGGGTACGAGCAGTACTTC.

This clonotype was recorded many times. The rearrangement joins TRBV7-9 to TRBJ1-5; 7 bases align to TRBD1. The trim removed 5 bases at V and 6 bases at J, leaving 7 bases unmatched. Germline V CDR1 and CDR2: SEHNR, FQNEAQ (reference sequence). This CDR3 contains 14 residues. CDR3 region: CASSPPGGIQPQHF. For the CDR3, the DNA is TGTGCCAGCAGCCCCCCAGGGGGAATTCAGCCCCAGCATTTT.

The chain carries TRBV2 and TRBJ1-3; no clear D gene. Between the trimmed V and J ends, which lost 6 bases and 0 bases, there was a span of 12 bases. The CDR3 runs 15 residues. Germline lookup yields CDR1 SNHLY and CDR2 FYNNEI. The CDR3 reads CASRAGRTSGNTIYF. The CDR3, as DNA: TGTGCCAGCAGGGCGGGCCGGACCTCTGGAAACACCATATATTTT.

This clonotype was seen at least ten times. The rearrangement joins TRBV7-3 to TRBJ1-1; possible D gene TRBD1, 6 bases. Trimming pared 4 bases from V and 1 base from J, leaving 10 bases between. CDR1 and CDR2 from the germline V gene are SGHTA and FQGTGA. CDR3 length: 14 amino acids. CDR3 coding DNA: TGTGCCAGCAGCTCCTCGGACAGGAACACTGAAGCTTTCTTT. This gives the protein CASSSSDRNTEAFF.

Many counts were recorded for this clonotype. Sequence at one end of the junction differs from germline and may be a read error. V gene TRBV7-6 combines with J gene TRBJ2-1; possible D gene TRBD1, 6 bases. Germline-derived CDR1 and CDR2 are SGHVS and FNYEAQ. The CDR3 loop spans 13 amino acids. Here the CDR3 reads CASSPPTGFEPFF. The CDR3 DNA reads TGTGCCAGCAGCCCTCCAACAGGGTTTGAGCCGTTCTTC. Filled out from reference TRBV7-6 and TRBJ2-1, the complete variable domain reads GAGVSQSPRYKVTKRGQDVALRCDPISGHVSLYWYRQALGQGPEFLTYFNYEAQQDKSGLPNDRFSAERPEGSISTLTIQRTEQRDSAMYRCASSPPTGFEPFFGPGTRLTVL.